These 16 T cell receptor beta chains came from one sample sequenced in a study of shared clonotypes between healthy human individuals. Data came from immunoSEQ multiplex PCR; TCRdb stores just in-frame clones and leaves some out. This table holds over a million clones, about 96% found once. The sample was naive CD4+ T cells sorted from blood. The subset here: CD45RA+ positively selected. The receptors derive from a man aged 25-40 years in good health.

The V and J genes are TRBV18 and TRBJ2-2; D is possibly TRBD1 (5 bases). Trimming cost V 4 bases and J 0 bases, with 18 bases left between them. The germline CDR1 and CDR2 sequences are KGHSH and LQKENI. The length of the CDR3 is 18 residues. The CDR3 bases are TGTGCCAGCTCACGAGACCCCACAGGTGCCCCGAACACCGGGGAGCTGTTTTTT. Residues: CASSRDPTGAPNTGELFF. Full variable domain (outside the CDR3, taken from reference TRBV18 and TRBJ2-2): NAGVMQNPRHLVRRRGQEARLRCSPMKGHSHVYWYRQLPEEGLKFMVYLQKENIIDESGMPKERFSAEFPKEGPSILRIQQVVRGDSAAYFCASSRDPTGAPNTGELFFGEGSRLTVL.

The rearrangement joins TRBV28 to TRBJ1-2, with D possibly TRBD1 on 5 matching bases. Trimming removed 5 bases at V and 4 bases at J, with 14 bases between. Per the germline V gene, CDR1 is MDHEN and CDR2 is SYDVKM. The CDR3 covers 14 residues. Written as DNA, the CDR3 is TGTGCCAGCAGTGAGGCCTCCGGGACCTATGGCTACACCTTC. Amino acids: CASSEASGTYGYTF.

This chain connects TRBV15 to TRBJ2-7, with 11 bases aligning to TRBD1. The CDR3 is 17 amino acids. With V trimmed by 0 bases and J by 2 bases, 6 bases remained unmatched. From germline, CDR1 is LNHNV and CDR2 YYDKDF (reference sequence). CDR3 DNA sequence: TGTGCCACCAGCAGAGATTTGATGGGACAGGGGGCCTACGAGCAGTACTTC. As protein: CATSRDLMGQGAYEQYF.

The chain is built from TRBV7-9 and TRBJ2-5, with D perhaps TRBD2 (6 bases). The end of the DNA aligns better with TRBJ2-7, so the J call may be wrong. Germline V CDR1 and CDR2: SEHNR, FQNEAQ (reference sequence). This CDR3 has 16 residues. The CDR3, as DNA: TGTGCCAGCAGCTTTGCTCCGGCCGGAGGGACCTACGAGCAGTACTTC. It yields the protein CASSFAPAGGTYEQYF.

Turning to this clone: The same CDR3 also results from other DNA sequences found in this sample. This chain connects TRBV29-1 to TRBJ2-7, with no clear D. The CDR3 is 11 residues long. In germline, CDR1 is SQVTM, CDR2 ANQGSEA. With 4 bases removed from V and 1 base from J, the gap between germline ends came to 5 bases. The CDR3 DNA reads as TGCAGCGTTGGGGGTTCCTACGAGCAGTACTTC. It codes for CSVGGSYEQYF.

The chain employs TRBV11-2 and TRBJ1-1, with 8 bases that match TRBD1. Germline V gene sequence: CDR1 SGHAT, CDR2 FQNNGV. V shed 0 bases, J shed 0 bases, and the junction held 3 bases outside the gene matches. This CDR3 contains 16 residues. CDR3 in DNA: TGTGCCAGCAGCTTAGAGGCAGGGGGCATGAACACTGAAGCTTTCTTT. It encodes CASSLEAGGMNTEAFF.

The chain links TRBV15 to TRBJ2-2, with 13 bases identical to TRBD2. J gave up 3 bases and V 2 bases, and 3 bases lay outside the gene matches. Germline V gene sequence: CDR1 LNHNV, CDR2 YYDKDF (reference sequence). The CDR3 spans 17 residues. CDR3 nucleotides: TGTGCCACCAGCAGACCGGGACTAGCGGGATACACCGGGGAGCTGTTTTTT. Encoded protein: CATSRPGLAGYTGELFF.

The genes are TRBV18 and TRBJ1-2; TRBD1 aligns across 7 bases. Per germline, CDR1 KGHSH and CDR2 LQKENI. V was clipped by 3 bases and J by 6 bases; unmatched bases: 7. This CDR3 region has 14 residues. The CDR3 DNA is TGTGCCAGCTCACCCTCCACAGGGGATAATGGCTACACCTTC. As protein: CASSPSTGDNGYTF.

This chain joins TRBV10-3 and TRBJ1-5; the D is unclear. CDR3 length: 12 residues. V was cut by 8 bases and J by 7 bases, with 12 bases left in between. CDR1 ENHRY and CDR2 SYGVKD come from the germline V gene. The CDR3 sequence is CAIGRARQPQHF. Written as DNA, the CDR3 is TGTGCCATCGGGAGGGCTCGCCAGCCCCAGCATTTT.

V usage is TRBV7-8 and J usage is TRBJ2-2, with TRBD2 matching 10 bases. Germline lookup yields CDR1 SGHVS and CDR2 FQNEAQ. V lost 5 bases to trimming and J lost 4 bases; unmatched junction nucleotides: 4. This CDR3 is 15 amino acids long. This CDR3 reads CASSITSGVTGELFF. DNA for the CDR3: TGTGCCAGCAGCATCACTAGCGGGGTCACCGGGGAGCTGTTTTTT.

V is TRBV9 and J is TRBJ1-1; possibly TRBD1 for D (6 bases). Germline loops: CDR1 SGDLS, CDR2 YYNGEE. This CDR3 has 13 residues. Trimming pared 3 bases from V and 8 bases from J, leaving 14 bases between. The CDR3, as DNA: TGTGCCAGCAGCGCGGTGGGGGCAACCGAAGCTTTCTTT. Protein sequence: CASSAVGATEAFF.

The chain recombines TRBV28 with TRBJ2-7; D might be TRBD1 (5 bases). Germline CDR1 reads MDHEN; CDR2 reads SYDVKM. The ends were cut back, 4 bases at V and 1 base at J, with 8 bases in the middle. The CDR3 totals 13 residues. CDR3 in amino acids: CASSWQGSYEQYF. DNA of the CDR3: TGTGCCAGCAGTTGGCAGGGTTCCTACGAGCAGTACTTC.

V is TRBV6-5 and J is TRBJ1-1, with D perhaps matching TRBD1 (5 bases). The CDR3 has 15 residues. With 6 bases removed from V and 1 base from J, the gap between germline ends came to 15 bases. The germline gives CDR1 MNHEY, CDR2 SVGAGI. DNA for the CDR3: TGTGCCAGCAGCCAGGAAGGGGTTCGGAACACTGAAGCTTTCTTT. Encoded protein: CASSQEGVRNTEAFF.

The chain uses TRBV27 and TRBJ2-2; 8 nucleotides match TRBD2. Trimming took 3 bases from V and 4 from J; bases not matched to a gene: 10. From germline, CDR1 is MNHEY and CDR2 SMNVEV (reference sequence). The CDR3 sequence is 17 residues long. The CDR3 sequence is CASSFRLAGSSTGELFF. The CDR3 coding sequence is TGTGCCAGCAGTTTTAGGCTAGCGGGTTCTAGCACCGGGGAGCTGTTTTTT.

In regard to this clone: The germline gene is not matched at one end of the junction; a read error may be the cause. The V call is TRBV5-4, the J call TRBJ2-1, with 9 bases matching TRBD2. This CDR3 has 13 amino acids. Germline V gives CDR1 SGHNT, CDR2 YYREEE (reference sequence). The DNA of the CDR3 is TGTGCCAGCAGACCTCCGGGACTAGCATCTGGTATCTTC. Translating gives CASRPPGLASGIF.

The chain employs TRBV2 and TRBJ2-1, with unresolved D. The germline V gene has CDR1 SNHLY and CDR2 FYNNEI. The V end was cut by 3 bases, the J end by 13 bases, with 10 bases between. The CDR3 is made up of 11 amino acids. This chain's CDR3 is CASSDWPRQFF. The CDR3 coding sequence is TGTGCCAGCAGTGATTGGCCCCGTCAGTTCTTC.